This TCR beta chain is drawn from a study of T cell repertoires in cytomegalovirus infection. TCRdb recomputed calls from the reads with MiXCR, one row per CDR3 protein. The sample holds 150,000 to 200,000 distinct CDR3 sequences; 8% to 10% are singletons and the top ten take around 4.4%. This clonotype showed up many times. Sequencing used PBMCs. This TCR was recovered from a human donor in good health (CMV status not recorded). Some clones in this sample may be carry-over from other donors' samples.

The CDR3 nucleotides read TGTGCCAGCAGCAGCGGGAGGTATAACAATGAGCAGTTCTTC. As protein: CASSSGRYNNEQFF. The rearrangement uses TRBV12-3 or TRBV12-4 and TRBJ2-1; 9 bases match TRBD2. This CDR3 is built from 14 residues. Trimming cost V 6 bases and J 5 bases; bases outside gene matches: 5.